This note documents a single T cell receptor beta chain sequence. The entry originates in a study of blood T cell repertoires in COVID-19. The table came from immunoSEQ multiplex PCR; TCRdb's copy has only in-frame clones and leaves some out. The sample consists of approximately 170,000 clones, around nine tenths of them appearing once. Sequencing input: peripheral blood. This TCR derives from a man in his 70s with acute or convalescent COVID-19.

In nucleotides, the CDR3 is TGTGCCAGCTCACCTCCGAACTATGGCTACACCTTC. Protein product: CASSPPNYGYTF. The chain carries TRBV18 and TRBJ1-2, with D unclear. Germline lookup yields CDR1 KGHSH and CDR2 LQKENI. CDR3 length equals 12 residues. Trimming took 3 bases from V and 2 from J, leaving 4 bases between them.